Listed here is a single TCR beta chain. The antigen is unknown. CDR1 and CDR2 from the germline V gene are SGHNT and YYREEE (reference sequence). Germline trimming cut 4 bases from V and 5 bases from J; bases unmatched to any gene: 15. The CDR3 sequence is 17 residues long. This sample is drawn from a study of cytomegalovirus exposure and HLA in healthy donors. Broader study findings: Testing in vitro showed a few CMV-associated chains specific for CMV antigens. Later analysis identified a missense DCLRE1C variant that was linked to TCR beta V- and J-gene trimming. CMV serostatus was the sole immune exposure data available.

The PCR made use of 60 Vbeta and 13 Jbeta primers. Method: immunoSEQ multiplex PCR; TCRdb's copy keeps in-frame clones and lacks some. The table has around 140,000 clones, roughly 79% seen once. The source of this sequence is a male donor in good health and CMV-seronegative. The specimen sequenced was PBMCs. The rearrangement links TRBV5-4 to TRBJ2-5; 9 bases fit TRBD2. The DNA of the CDR3 is TGTGCCAGCAGCGTGTTGGTAGCGGGGGTGATGCGGGAGACCCAGTACTTC. Translation: CASSVLVAGVMRETQYF.